The rows below give T cell receptor beta chains drawn from one sample of a study of T cells after yellow fever vaccination. TCRdb called the 5' RACE reads again in MiXCR, with one record for every CDR3 protein. Seen here are about 350,000 distinct CDR3 sequences, over 4% observed once, and the top ten hold approximately 23%. The sequencing used PBMCs, collected 5 days after the yellow fever booster vaccination. The receptors were gathered from a man younger than 35 who received the YFV17D yellow fever vaccine. Both conserved end residues are part of each CDR3. The D gene is left open where the match is weak. The listing skips clone size in some rows; elsewhere it reads once, few, many or a size class.

d_call	j_call	v_call	clone_size	cdr3_nt	cdr3_aa
TRBD1	TRBJ1-4	TRBV29-1	many	TGCAGCGTTGGGACGGGACAGGGCGATGAAAAACTGTTTTTT	CSVGTGQGDEKLFF
TRBD2	TRBJ2-1	TRBV5-1	-	TGCGCCAGCAGCTTGGGACTAGCGGACGGATCCTACAATGAGCAGTTCTTC	CASSLGLADGSYNEQFF
TRBD2	TRBJ2-3	TRBV6-5	-	TGTGCCAGCAGTGACAGAGTTGCGGGGGGGTTAAGGAGAGATACGCAGTATTTT	CASSDRVAGGLRRDTQYF
TRBD2	TRBJ2-7	TRBV27	-	TGTGCCAGCAAAAGGTCAGCGGGGGCCGGTTACTACGAGCAGTACTTC	CASKRSAGAGYYEQYF
-	TRBJ2-1	TRBV20-1	-	TGCAGTGCTGGAAGAACCTCGAGACACGCGCAGTTCTTC	CSAGRTSRHAQFF
-	TRBJ1-4	TRBV12-3/TRBV12-4	-	TGTGCCAGCAGTTTCGGGGGCGAAGGTGAAAAACTGTTTTTT	CASSFGGEGEKLFF
TRBD2	TRBJ2-5	TRBV7-2	few	TGTGCCAGCAGCTTAGCGTGGGGGGGGCAAGAGACCCAGTACTTC	CASSLAWGGQETQYF
TRBD1	TRBJ1-2	TRBV11-1	-	TGTGCCAGCAGCTCTATACCGACAGGGGAGGATGGCTACACCTTC	CASSSIPTGEDGYTF
-	TRBJ2-5	TRBV7-9	many	TGTGCCAGCGGACTACCGACCCAAGTGACCCAGTACTTC	CASGLPTQVTQYF
TRBD1	TRBJ1-1	TRBV7-9	-	TGTGCCAGCAGCCGGGACAGCGTGAACACTGAAGCTTTCTTT	CASSRDSVNTEAFF
-	TRBJ2-6	TRBV29-1	few	TGCAGCGTCACGCCGGACTCTGGGGCCAACGTCCTGACTTTC	CSVTPDSGANVLTF
-	TRBJ1-1	TRBV12-3/TRBV12-4	many	TGTGCCAGCAGTAGGCAGGAGAGCATGAACACTGAAGCTTTCTTT	CASSRQESMNTEAFF
-	TRBJ1-1	TRBV6-5	few	TGTGCCAGCAGTTTGGGGGGGGGTGCGGACACTGAAGCTTTCTTT	CASSLGGGADTEAFF
-	TRBJ1-2	TRBV29-1	-	TGCAGCGTTGGAGCAGGGTGGGAGGTGAATTATGGCTACACCTTC	CSVGAGWEVNYGYTF
-	TRBJ1-3	TRBV5-1	many	TGCGCCAGCAGCTTGGACGTGACAGCCGGAAACACCATATATTTT	CASSLDVTAGNTIYF
-	TRBJ1-2	TRBV7-9	-	TGTGCCAGCAGCCCCCGACCGAACTATGGCTACACCTTC	CASSPRPNYGYTF
-	TRBJ1-4	TRBV7-2	-	TGTGCCAGCAGCTCGAGAAGGGGGGCTTATAATGAAAAACTGTTTTTT	CASSSRRGAYNEKLFF
-	TRBJ2-6	TRBV12-3/TRBV12-4	few	TGTGCCCTCTGGGAGTCCACTGGGGCCAACGTCCTGACTTTC	CALWESTGANVLTF
TRBD1	TRBJ1-2	TRBV19	-	TGTGCCAGTAGTCCCTCGGACAGGACTAACTATGGCTACACCTTC	CASSPSDRTNYGYTF
-	TRBJ1-4	TRBV7-2	few	TGTGCCAGCACCGACCGCCGGGCTGGGGGAAAACTGTTTTTT	CASTDRRAGGKLFF
-	TRBJ1-5	TRBV4-2	many	TGTGCCAGCAGCCAAGATAGAGGGCGGCAGCCCCAGCATTTT	CASSQDRGRQPQHF
TRBD2	TRBJ2-5	TRBV4-2	-	TGTGCCAGCAGCCAAGGCGGGGGACTTCAAGAGACCCAGTACTTC	CASSQGGGLQETQYF
-	TRBJ2-1	TRBV20-1	-	TGCAGTGCTAGAGAGGGACTCTACAATGAGCAGTTCTTC	CSAREGLYNEQFF
-	TRBJ2-2	TRBV6-5	-	TGTGCCAGCAGTTACCGGCGGGGTTGGACCGGGGAGCTGTTTTTT	CASSYRRGWTGELFF
-	TRBJ2-7	TRBV7-2	few	TGTGCCAGCAGCCCAGGGTCGGGCGAGCAGTACTTC	CASSPGSGEQYF
-	TRBJ2-5	TRBV18	few	TGTGCCAGCTCACCGCCGGGACACCAGGCCCAGTACTTC	CASSPPGHQAQYF
-	TRBJ1-5	TRBV7-2	few	TGTGCCAGCAGCTTAGCTTTCGGGGTCAGTCAGCCCCAGCATTTT	CASSLAFGVSQPQHF
-	TRBJ1-5	TRBV6-2/TRBV6-3	few	TGTGCCAGCAGTGTTCGAACCGGGTCACGGCAGCCCCAGCATTTT	CASSVRTGSRQPQHF
TRBD2	TRBJ2-3	TRBV5-6	many	TGTGCCAGCAGCACTAGCGGGGGACCAGATACGCAGTATTTT	CASSTSGGPDTQYF
-	TRBJ1-2	TRBV12-3/TRBV12-4	few	TGTGCCAGCAGCCCCAGGACCTATGGCTACACCTTC	CASSPRTYGYTF
TRBD2	TRBJ2-5	TRBV12-3/TRBV12-4	few	TGTGCCAGCAGTTTAGACGGGGGGAAAGAGACCCAGTACTTC	CASSLDGGKETQYF
-	TRBJ2-5	TRBV12-3/TRBV12-4	-	TGTGCCAGCAGTTCAGGGCATTGGACCCAGTACTTC	CASSSGHWTQYF
-	TRBJ1-2	TRBV27	few	TGTGCCAGCAGTTTATCGCCAGCAAGCTATGGCTACACCTTC	CASSLSPASYGYTF
-	TRBJ2-3	TRBV18	-	TGTGCCAGCTCACCACAGCAGGGGGGGGCCGCAGATACGCAGTATTTT	CASSPQQGGAADTQYF
TRBD2	TRBJ2-3	TRBV2	few	TGTGCCAGCAGTGATGCTAGCGGGGGACCTAGCACAGATACGCAGTATTTT	CASSDASGGPSTDTQYF
TRBD2	TRBJ2-2	TRBV12-3/TRBV12-4	few	TGTGCCAGCAGTTTGCCGACTAGCAATTTGTCCGGGGAGCTGTTTTTT	CASSLPTSNLSGELFF
TRBD1	TRBJ1-5	TRBV11-2	-	TGTGCCAGCAGCTTAGATTCTGAACAGGGGGGATATCAGCCCCAGCATTTT	CASSLDSEQGGYQPQHF
-	TRBJ1-1	TRBV20-1	-	TGCAGTGCTAGCCCCGCAGGCCCGAACACTGAAGCTTTCTTT	CSASPAGPNTEAFF
-	TRBJ1-6	TRBV6-1	few	TGTGCCAGCAGTGAAGCTTCGGGACGTTGGGATTCACCCCTCCACTTT	CASSEASGRWDSPLHF